Listed below are T cell receptor beta chains from one sample, sequenced in a study of T cells in Graves' hyperthyroidism and ophthalmopathy. TCRdb recomputed calls from the multiplex PCR reads with MiXCR, one row per CDR3 protein. Of 350,000 to 450,000 distinct CDR3 sequences detected, over 11% appear once; the ten largest clones hold 25% to 30%. The sequenced material came from blood. All receptors derive from a man over 45 with Graves' ophthalmopathy. Each CDR3 is given with its conserved first and last residue. A D gene is named only where the DNA matches it firmly. Expanded clones are given a class, and other clones once, few, many or no size at all.

d_call: NA
clone_size: many
v_call: TRBV20-1
j_call: TRBJ2-5
cdr3_aa: CSASGPTQETQYF
cdr3_nt: TGCAGTGCTAGCGGGCCAACTCAAGAGACCCAGTACTTC

d_call: TRBD1
clone_size: many
v_call: TRBV11-1
j_call: TRBJ1-1
cdr3_aa: CASSTTGGAADTEAFF
cdr3_nt: TGTGCCAGCAGCACTACAGGGGGCGCAGCGGACACTGAAGCTTTCTTT

d_call: TRBD2
clone_size: many
v_call: TRBV29-1
j_call: TRBJ2-7
cdr3_aa: CSVVGSAGISYEQYF
cdr3_nt: TGCAGCGTTGTTGGGTCAGCGGGAATCTCCTACGAGCAGTACTTC

d_call: NA
clone_size: NA
v_call: TRBV30
j_call: TRBJ1-1
cdr3_aa: CAWVPGQRNTEAFF
cdr3_nt: TGTGCCTGGGTACCGGGACAAAGAAACACTGAAGCTTTCTTT

d_call: NA
clone_size: NA
v_call: TRBV29-1
j_call: TRBJ1-1
cdr3_aa: CSAPRGRNTEAFF
cdr3_nt: TGCAGCGCCCCAAGGGGCAGGAACACTGAAGCTTTCTTT

d_call: TRBD1
clone_size: many
v_call: TRBV11-2
j_call: TRBJ2-7
cdr3_aa: CASSLDLGTGGREQYF
cdr3_nt: TGTGCCAGCAGCTTAGATCTCGGGACAGGGGGTCGGGAGCAGTACTTC

d_call: TRBD2
clone_size: few
v_call: TRBV18
j_call: TRBJ2-6
cdr3_aa: CASSPLLAGAAGANVLTF
cdr3_nt: TGTGCCAGCTCACCACTCCTAGCGGGAGCTGCTGGGGCCAACGTCCTGACTTTC

d_call: TRBD2
clone_size: many
v_call: TRBV11-2
j_call: TRBJ2-3
cdr3_aa: CASSSRGETDTQYF
cdr3_nt: TGTGCCAGCAGCTCCCGGGGGGAGACAGATACGCAGTATTTT

d_call: NA
clone_size: few
v_call: TRBV11-2
j_call: TRBJ1-4
cdr3_aa: CASTLMDEKLFF
cdr3_nt: TGTGCCAGCACCTTAATGGACGAAAAACTGTTTTTT

d_call: NA
clone_size: many
v_call: TRBV28
j_call: TRBJ2-5
cdr3_aa: CASSLQGGIKETQYF
cdr3_nt: TGTGCCAGCAGTTTACAGGGGGGAATCAAAGAGACCCAGTACTTC

d_call: NA
clone_size: many
v_call: TRBV29-1
j_call: TRBJ2-7
cdr3_aa: CSVVWAATYEQYF
cdr3_nt: TGCAGCGTTGTATGGGCAGCAACCTACGAGCAGTACTTC

d_call: NA
clone_size: many
v_call: TRBV20-1
j_call: TRBJ2-1
cdr3_aa: CSARDGWVQRNEQFF
cdr3_nt: TGCAGTGCTAGAGATGGTTGGGTTCAGCGCAATGAGCAGTTCTTC

d_call: TRBD2
clone_size: NA
v_call: TRBV6-2/TRBV6-3
j_call: TRBJ2-7
cdr3_aa: CASRTGLVTSEQYF
cdr3_nt: TGTGCCAGCAGAACGGGACTAGTAACCTCCGAGCAGTACTTC

d_call: NA
clone_size: many
v_call: TRBV7-9
j_call: TRBJ2-3
cdr3_aa: CASSLSLIWYF
cdr3_nt: TGTGCCAGCAGTCTTTCCCTAATTTGGTATTTT

d_call: NA
clone_size: few
v_call: TRBV9
j_call: TRBJ2-2
cdr3_aa: CASSVVGGELFF
cdr3_nt: TGTGCCAGCAGCGTAGTGGGCGGGGAGCTGTTTTTT

d_call: NA
clone_size: many
v_call: TRBV7-2
j_call: TRBJ2-3
cdr3_aa: CASSFYGGSGDTQYF
cdr3_nt: TGTGCCAGCAGCTTTTATGGTGGGAGCGGGGATACGCAGTATTTT

d_call: NA
clone_size: NA
v_call: TRBV30
j_call: TRBJ1-1
cdr3_aa: CAWISGRDGTEAFF
cdr3_nt: TGTGCCTGGATATCAGGCCGTGATGGAACTGAAGCTTTCTTT

d_call: NA
clone_size: NA
v_call: TRBV6-1
j_call: TRBJ2-5
cdr3_aa: CASSVGGRETQYF
cdr3_nt: TGTGCCAGCAGTGTCGGGGGGCGCGAGACCCAGTACTTC

d_call: NA
clone_size: many
v_call: TRBV11-2
j_call: TRBJ2-2
cdr3_aa: CASSLDQAATGELFF
cdr3_nt: TGTGCCAGCAGCTTAGATCAGGCGGCCACCGGGGAGCTGTTTTTT

d_call: NA
clone_size: many
v_call: TRBV5-1
j_call: TRBJ2-1
cdr3_aa: CASTENYNEQFF
cdr3_nt: TGCGCCAGCACCGAAAACTACAATGAGCAGTTCTTC

d_call: NA
clone_size: many
v_call: TRBV7-2
j_call: TRBJ2-2
cdr3_aa: CASSLVSAGELFF
cdr3_nt: TGTGCCAGCAGCTTAGTGTCGGCCGGGGAGCTGTTTTTT

d_call: NA
clone_size: few
v_call: TRBV7-9
j_call: TRBJ2-1
cdr3_aa: CASSGRTRGNRNEQFF
cdr3_nt: TGTGCCAGCAGCGGACGGACCCGAGGGAACAGAAATGAGCAGTTCTTC

d_call: TRBD1
clone_size: NA
v_call: TRBV7-9
j_call: TRBJ2-1
cdr3_aa: CASSLGTGTGENEQFF
cdr3_nt: TGTGCCAGCAGCTTAGGCACCGGGACAGGGGAGAATGAGCAGTTCTTC

d_call: NA
clone_size: many
v_call: TRBV30
j_call: TRBJ1-2
cdr3_aa: CASGQRGNYGYTF
cdr3_nt: TGTGCCTCAGGACAGAGAGGCAACTATGGCTACACCTTC

d_call: TRBD2
clone_size: many
v_call: TRBV3-1
j_call: TRBJ2-5
cdr3_aa: CASSPIGWTTSGQETQYF
cdr3_nt: TGTGCCAGCAGCCCCATCGGCTGGACGACTAGCGGCCAAGAGACCCAGTACTTC

d_call: TRBD1
clone_size: NA
v_call: TRBV29-1
j_call: TRBJ2-2
cdr3_aa: CSVPGQGVVSGELFF
cdr3_nt: TGCAGCGTTCCAGGTCAGGGGGTTGTTTCCGGGGAGCTGTTTTTT

d_call: NA
clone_size: few
v_call: TRBV27
j_call: TRBJ2-7
cdr3_aa: CASSPRTSGFYEQYF
cdr3_nt: TGTGCCAGCAGTCCGCGGACATCAGGGTTCTACGAGCAGTACTTC

d_call: TRBD1
clone_size: NA
v_call: TRBV7-8
j_call: TRBJ2-2
cdr3_aa: CASSFPGQTRELFF
cdr3_nt: TGTGCCAGCAGCTTTCCGGGACAGACAAGGGAGCTGTTTTTT

d_call: NA
clone_size: NA
v_call: TRBV24-1
j_call: TRBJ2-1
cdr3_aa: CATSDLSKGPEQFF
cdr3_nt: TGTGCCACCAGTGATTTATCAAAGGGGCCCGAGCAGTTCTTC

d_call: NA
clone_size: many
v_call: TRBV5-1
j_call: TRBJ2-1
cdr3_aa: CASRLSGHEQFF
cdr3_nt: TGCGCCAGCAGATTGTCTGGCCATGAGCAGTTCTTC

d_call: TRBD2
clone_size: many
v_call: TRBV20-1
j_call: TRBJ2-7
cdr3_aa: CSAGGERNSYEQYF
cdr3_nt: TGCAGTGCTGGGGGGGAGCGGAACTCCTACGAGCAGTACTTC

d_call: NA
clone_size: many
v_call: TRBV18
j_call: TRBJ2-2
cdr3_aa: CASSPRRGANTGELFF
cdr3_nt: TGTGCCAGCTCGCCGAGGAGGGGGGCCAACACCGGGGAGCTGTTTTTT

d_call: TRBD2
clone_size: many
v_call: TRBV7-2
j_call: TRBJ2-3
cdr3_aa: CASSPSGWAVADTQYF
cdr3_nt: TGTGCCAGCAGCCCTAGCGGGTGGGCGGTAGCAGATACGCAGTATTTT

d_call: NA
clone_size: many
v_call: TRBV3-1
j_call: TRBJ2-5
cdr3_aa: CASSQEWRGQETQYF
cdr3_nt: TGTGCCAGCAGCCAAGAGTGGCGGGGACAAGAGACCCAGTACTTC

d_call: NA
clone_size: NA
v_call: TRBV14
j_call: TRBJ2-1
cdr3_aa: CASSQARGRSGEQFF
cdr3_nt: TGTGCCAGCAGCCAAGCCAGGGGTCGCTCGGGGGAGCAGTTCTTC

d_call: NA
clone_size: many
v_call: TRBV5-1
j_call: TRBJ2-7
cdr3_aa: CASSLEQNSYEQYF
cdr3_nt: TGCGCCAGCAGCTTGGAACAAAACTCCTACGAGCAGTACTTC

d_call: NA
clone_size: many
v_call: TRBV7-2
j_call: TRBJ2-1
cdr3_aa: CASSLGEETSSYNEQFF
cdr3_nt: TGTGCCAGCAGCTTAGGGGAGGAAACCAGCTCCTACAATGAGCAGTTCTTC

d_call: NA
clone_size: many
v_call: TRBV6-1
j_call: TRBJ1-2
cdr3_aa: CASSEGVQRRDKGYTF
cdr3_nt: TGTGCCAGCAGTGAAGGTGTGCAGCGCAGGGATAAAGGCTACACCTTC

d_call: NA
clone_size: NA
v_call: TRBV29-1
j_call: TRBJ2-7
cdr3_aa: CSVEDPGEGAYEQYF
cdr3_nt: TGCAGCGTTGAAGATCCAGGGGAGGGGGCCTACGAGCAGTACTTC

d_call: NA
clone_size: many
v_call: TRBV27
j_call: TRBJ2-5
cdr3_aa: CASSSGGSKQETQYF
cdr3_nt: TGTGCCAGCAGTTCGGGTGGTAGCAAACAAGAGACCCAGTACTTC

d_call: TRBD2
clone_size: few
v_call: TRBV29-1
j_call: TRBJ2-6
cdr3_aa: CSVEVGGVGANVLTF
cdr3_nt: TGCAGCGTTGAAGTGGGGGGGGTTGGGGCCAACGTCCTGACTTTC

d_call: TRBD2
clone_size: many
v_call: TRBV29-1
j_call: TRBJ2-7
cdr3_aa: CSVEGGTSIRDEQYF
cdr3_nt: TGCAGCGTTGAGGGGGGGACTAGCATTCGGGACGAGCAGTACTTC

d_call: TRBD2
clone_size: many
v_call: TRBV12-3/TRBV12-4
j_call: TRBJ2-1
cdr3_aa: CASSPSGRSSEQFF
cdr3_nt: TGTGCCAGCAGTCCGAGCGGGAGGTCCTCTGAGCAGTTCTTC

d_call: NA
clone_size: many
v_call: TRBV29-1
j_call: TRBJ2-3
cdr3_aa: CSVETASTDTQYF
cdr3_nt: TGCAGCGTTGAGACGGCTAGCACAGATACGCAGTATTTT

d_call: NA
clone_size: many
v_call: TRBV30
j_call: TRBJ2-5
cdr3_aa: CAWSAPGQTQYF
cdr3_nt: TGTGCCTGGAGTGCCCCTGGACAGACCCAGTACTTC

d_call: TRBD2
clone_size: few
v_call: TRBV5-5
j_call: TRBJ2-7
cdr3_aa: CASSPSGTTYSEQYF
cdr3_nt: TGTGCCAGCAGCCCCTCCGGGACTACGTATAGCGAGCAGTACTTC

d_call: NA
clone_size: many
v_call: TRBV12-5
j_call: TRBJ2-1
cdr3_aa: CASGLDGGEQFF
cdr3_nt: TGTGCTAGTGGTTTGGACGGGGGTGAGCAGTTCTTC

d_call: TRBD2
clone_size: many
v_call: TRBV6-2/TRBV6-3
j_call: TRBJ2-5
cdr3_aa: CASSQTGGGETQYF
cdr3_nt: TGTGCCAGCAGTCAAACTGGGGGAGGGGAGACCCAGTACTTC